The 29 T cell receptor beta chains below all came from one sample that was sequenced in a study of cytomegalovirus exposure and HLA in healthy donors. The PCR used 60 Vbeta and 13 Jbeta primers. Some clones are missing from TCRdb's copy, which holds only in-frame ones; the method was immunoSEQ multiplex PCR. The clone table shows about 200,000 clones, with the ten largest holding 1.1%. Input material: PBMCs. The receptors stem from a girl aged 2 to 10 in good health and CMV-seropositive.

This chain uses TRBV7-2 with TRBJ2-5, with 8 bases fitting TRBD2. The CDR3 contains 14 residues. The V gene's germline CDR1 is SGHTA and CDR2 FQGNSA. V was clipped by 5 bases and J by 2 bases; unmatched bases: 4. CDR3 sequence (DNA): TGTGCCAGCAGCCCAGCGGGGGTACAAGAGACCCAGTACTTC. This sequence encodes CASSPAGVQETQYF.

The chain combines TRBV27 with TRBJ1-2, with D maybe TRBD1 (6 bases). Germline values: CDR1 MNHEY, CDR2 SMNVEV (reference sequence). V lost 6 bases to trimming and J lost 4 bases, with 15 bases between them. CDR3 length equals 14 residues. This CDR3 reads CASRGAGPPYGYTF. The DNA for the CDR3 is TGTGCCAGCAGGGGGGCAGGGCCCCCCTATGGCTACACCTTC.

This chain uses TRBV30 with TRBJ1-5, with D hard to call. The V and J ends lost 8 bases and 4 bases respectively, with 12 bases between them. The germline CDR1 and CDR2 sequences are GTSNPN and SVGIG (reference sequence). CDR3 size: 12 residues. DNA for the CDR3: TGTGCCCAACAAGAGGGAAATCAGCCCCAGCATTTT. Protein sequence: CAQQEGNQPQHF.

For this clone: Other DNA sequences in this sample translate to the same CDR3. The chain employs TRBV19 and TRBJ1-5; tentatively, D is TRBD1 (6 bases). The V gene's germline CDR1 is LNHDA and CDR2 SQIVND (reference sequence). The CDR3 consists of 12 residues. V was shortened by 8 bases and J by 4 bases, with 9 bases between the two germline ends. The CDR3 loop is CASAQGNQPQHF. The CDR3 DNA sequence: TGTGCCAGTGCTCAGGGGAATCAGCCCCAGCATTTT.

The chain combines TRBV7-8 with TRBJ2-1; 11 positions agree with TRBD2. The V gene's germline CDR1 is SGHVS and CDR2 FQNEAQ. Trimming took 3 bases from V and 3 from J; bases not matched to a gene: 1. This CDR3 comprises 15 residues. CDR3 amino acids: CASSLGTSGYNEQFF. In DNA form, the CDR3 reads TGTGCCAGCAGCTTGGGGACTAGCGGCTACAATGAGCAGTTCTTC.

The chain employs TRBV12-5 and TRBJ1-1; D possibly corresponds to TRBD1 (5 bases). The germline V gene encodes CDR1 LGHNT and CDR2 FRNRAP. The V end lost 0 bases, the J end lost 11 bases, and 19 bases lay between the germline ends. CDR3 length: 15 amino acids. This CDR3 reads CASGLVQGGVGSAFF. The CDR3 coding sequence is TGTGCTAGTGGTTTGGTTCAGGGTGGGGTCGGTTCGGCTTTCTTT.

The rearrangement links TRBV28 to TRBJ2-3; 7 bases line up with TRBD1. The CDR3 has 15 amino acids. CDR1 and CDR2 (germline): MDHEN, SYDVKM. The ends lost 5 bases at V and 0 bases at J; junction bases unmatched: 5. This CDR3 reads CASSRLQGSTDTQYF. Written as DNA, the CDR3 is TGTGCCAGCAGTAGATTACAGGGGAGCACAGATACGCAGTATTTT.

Written as DNA, the CDR3 is TGTGCCAGCAGCTGGGCCGGACAAGAGAATTCACCCCTCCACTTT. This codes for CASSWAGQENSPLHF. The chain uses TRBV7-8 and TRBJ1-6, with a tentative D call TRBD1 (5 bases). The CDR3 contains 15 residues. V gave up 4 bases and J gave up 7 bases, with 14 bases separating them. The germline CDR1 and CDR2 sequences are SGHVS and FQNEAQ.

J is TRBJ2-2 and V is TRBV2; 14 bases align to TRBD2. Trimming took 5 bases from V and 6 from J; bases not matched to a gene: 2. Germline V gene lookup returns CDR1 SNHLY and CDR2 FYNNEI. This CDR3 comprises 15 residues. The CDR3 nucleotides are TGTGCCAGCAGTCCGGGACTAGCGGGAGCCGGGGAGCTGTTTTTT. It specifies CASSPGLAGAGELFF.

The chain combines TRBV5-6 with TRBJ2-2, with D possibly matching TRBD1 (5 bases). CDR1 and CDR2 from the germline V gene are SGHDT and YYEEEE. V was cut by 3 bases and J by 0 bases, with 9 bases left in between. The CDR3 is 15 amino acids. In nucleotides, the CDR3 is TGTGCCAGCAGCTCTGGACACGCGAACACCGGGGAGCTGTTTTTT. Its translation: CASSSGHANTGELFF.

The chain is built from TRBV27 and TRBJ2-1, with TRBD2 matching 10 bases. With V trimmed by 8 bases and J by 8 bases, 9 bases remained unmatched. Germline CDR1 reads MNHEY; CDR2 reads SMNVEV (reference sequence). This CDR3 contains 14 residues. The CDR3 here is CASGGLAGVHEQFF. The CDR3 DNA follows: TGTGCCAGCGGAGGGCTAGCGGGAGTTCATGAGCAGTTCTTC.

CDR3 nucleotides: TGTGCCAGCCATACGAGCTCCTACAATGAGCAGTTCTTC. It is translated as CASHTSSYNEQFF. The chain employs TRBV27 and TRBJ2-1; D ambiguous. Germline V gene sequence: CDR1 MNHEY, CDR2 SMNVEV (reference sequence). The V end was cut by 8 bases, the J end by 0 bases, with 8 bases between. The CDR3 sequence is 13 residues long.

V and J are TRBV7-8 and TRBJ1-2; no clear D. This CDR3 has 16 amino acids. Germline CDR1 and CDR2: SGHVS and FQNEAQ. V gave up 1 base and J gave up 1 base, with 13 bases separating them. The CDR3 region is CASSLGRQRLNYGYTF. CDR3 DNA sequence: TGTGCCAGCAGCTTAGGGCGCCAGAGACTTAACTATGGCTACACCTTC. Looking up the rest from reference TRBV7-8 and TRBJ1-2 gives the full variable domain: GAGVSQSPRYKVAKRGQDVALRCDPISGHVSLFWYQQALGQGPEFLTYFQNEAQLDKSGLPSDRFFAERPEGSVSTLKIQRTQQEDSAVYLCASSLGRQRLNYGYTFGSGTRLTVV.

V and J are TRBV28 and TRBJ1-1; D is ambiguous. Germline V gene lookup returns CDR1 MDHEN and CDR2 SYDVKM. The germline V and J ends were trimmed by 4 bases and 5 bases, with 20 bases remaining between them. The CDR3 has 16 residues. CDR3 sequence: CASSYAGRPDGTEAFF. The CDR3 region has the DNA TGTGCCAGCAGTTATGCGGGCAGGCCCGATGGGACTGAAGCTTTCTTT. The variable domain in full, with the rest retrieved from reference TRBV28 and TRBJ1-1, is DVKVTQSSRYLVKRTGEKVFLECVQDMDHENMFWYRQDPGLGLRLIYFSYDVKMKEKGDIPEGYSVSREKKERFSLILESASTNQTSMYLCASSYAGRPDGTEAFFGQGTRLTVV.

As concerns this clone: Other DNA sequences of this sample code for an identical CDR3. This chain links TRBV30 with TRBJ1-3, with a weak D call TRBD1 (6 bases). The CDR3 is made up of 17 amino acids. V was shortened by 0 bases and J by 1 base, with 16 bases between the two germline ends. Germline CDR1 and CDR2: GTSNPN and SVGIG (reference sequence). The CDR3 DNA sequence: TGTGCCTGGAGTGTAGATCCCCGTAGGGGGTCTGGAAACACCATATATTTT. Protein sequence: CAWSVDPRRGSGNTIYF.

The gene calls are TRBV25-1 and TRBJ2-3, with D tentatively TRBD2 (5 bases). Trimming shortened V by 9 bases and J by 9 bases, and 7 bases separated the two germline ends. CDR1 and CDR2 (germline): MGHDK, SYGVNS. CDR3 size: 9 residues. CDR3 protein: CARPGTQYF. The CDR3 bases are TGTGCCAGACCGGGAACGCAGTATTTT.

The chain carries TRBV19 and TRBJ1-3; a possible D gene is TRBD1 (6 bases). The V end lost 4 bases, the J end lost 3 bases, and 13 bases lay between the germline ends. This CDR3 is 15 amino acids long. Germline loops: CDR1 LNHDA, CDR2 SQIVND (reference sequence). Here the CDR3 DNA reads TGTGCCAGTAGTAGGGGGGGCGACCTTGGAAACACCATATATTTT. Residues: CASSRGGDLGNTIYF.

The genes are TRBV4-2 and TRBJ2-5; tentatively, D is TRBD1 (5 bases). The germline V gene has CDR1 LGHNA and CDR2 YNFKEQ. The V and J ends lost 0 bases and 2 bases respectively, with 22 bases between them. This CDR3 region has 19 residues. The CDR3 loop is CASSQEAVIGRAKQETQYF. DNA of the CDR3: TGTGCCAGCAGCCAAGAGGCGGTGATTGGCAGGGCCAAACAAGAGACCCAGTACTTC.

The chain employs TRBV28 and TRBJ1-1; TRBD1 agrees at 7 bases. Germline CDR1 MDHEN, CDR2 SYDVKM. This CDR3 region has 15 residues. V was clipped by 0 bases and J by 4 bases; unmatched bases: 5. The CDR3 spells CASSLWGQRATEAFF. The CDR3 DNA is TGTGCCAGCAGTTTATGGGGACAGAGGGCCACTGAAGCTTTCTTT.

V usage is TRBV28 and J usage is TRBJ2-7; TRBD1 aligns across 8 bases. Trimming took 7 bases from V and 3 from J; bases not matched to a gene: 11. CDR3 size: 15 residues. Germline V gene lookup returns CDR1 MDHEN and CDR2 SYDVKM. The CDR3 DNA reads TGTGCCAGCACCCAGGACAGGGCGGGAAGCTACGAGCAGTACTTC. This codes for CASTQDRAGSYEQYF.

This sequence joins TRBV19 and TRBJ1-3; D is uncertain. The germline CDR1 and CDR2 sequences are LNHDA and SQIVND (reference sequence). V lost 5 bases, J lost 8 bases, and 16 bases lay in between. The CDR3 contains 14 residues. The CDR3 region is CASSVRAAGYTIYF. The CDR3 coding sequence is TGTGCCAGTAGTGTCCGGGCCGCGGGATACACCATATATTTT.

The genes are TRBV19 and TRBJ1-1; D is unclear. The CDR3 runs 12 residues. V was shortened by 3 bases and J by 8 bases, with 10 bases between the two germline ends. Germline values: CDR1 LNHDA, CDR2 SQIVND (reference sequence). The CDR3 bases are TGTGCCAGTAGTATTGCCCCAGGCGAAGCTTTCTTT. It yields the protein CASSIAPGEAFF.

The rearrangement links TRBV5-4 to TRBJ1-2; no reliable D call. Per the germline V gene, CDR1 is SGHNT and CDR2 is YYREEE (reference sequence). Trimming took off 4 bases at V and 0 bases at J, with 16 bases between the two ends. CDR3 length equals 16 residues. Here the CDR3 reads CASSRIGTGANYGYTF. The CDR3 bases are TGTGCCAGCAGCCGGATCGGAACCGGGGCTAACTATGGCTACACCTTC.

V usage is TRBV28 and J usage is TRBJ1-5; 7 nucleotides match TRBD1. The germline V gene has CDR1 MDHEN and CDR2 SYDVKM. V dropped 6 bases and J dropped 0; count of bases not matched to a gene: 8. This CDR3 is 16 amino acids long. The CDR3: CASRDSGGISNQPQHF. The DNA for the CDR3 is TGTGCCAGCAGAGATTCAGGGGGGATTAGCAATCAGCCCCAGCATTTT.

The rearrangement uses TRBV7-9 and TRBJ2-5; 10 bases map to TRBD2. Looked up from germline, CDR1 is SEHNR and CDR2 is FQNEAQ (reference sequence). Trimming removed 3 bases from V and 1 base from J; junction bases left unmatched: 5. This CDR3 is 16 amino acids long. The CDR3 nucleotides are TGTGCCAGCAGCTTCTCTAGCGGGAGATTCCAAGAGACCCAGTACTTC. This translates into CASSFSSGRFQETQYF.

The chain employs TRBV28 and TRBJ2-1, with D uncertain. Germline loops: CDR1 MDHEN, CDR2 SYDVKM. The germline V and J ends were trimmed by 5 bases and 7 bases, with 12 bases remaining between them. This CDR3 is 13 amino acids long. The CDR3 sequence: CASSALLDNEQFF. The CDR3 nucleotides read TGTGCCAGCAGTGCCCTCTTAGATAATGAGCAGTTCTTC.

The CDR3 region is CASSLGTSEYGYTF. In DNA form, the CDR3 reads TGTGCCAGCAGCCTGGGGACATCTGAATATGGCTACACCTTC. The chain carries TRBV6-1 and TRBJ1-2, with D possibly TRBD1 on 6 matching bases. The CDR3 totals 14 residues. Germline loops: CDR1 MNHNS, CDR2 SASEGT. V dropped 6 bases and J dropped 5 bases, with 16 bases sitting between them.

The chain recombines TRBV6-6 with TRBJ2-7; 7 bases map to TRBD1. The CDR3 spans 14 residues. Germline assignment: CDR1 MNHNY and CDR2 SVGAGI (reference sequence). V gave up 7 bases and J gave up 4 bases; unmatched junction bases: 10. CDR3 in amino acids: CASTKTGTVYEQYF. In nucleotides, the CDR3 is TGTGCCAGCACGAAAACCGGGACAGTTTACGAGCAGTACTTC.

The chain couples TRBV27 to TRBJ2-5, with 7 bases that match TRBD1. CDR1 and CDR2 from the germline V gene are MNHEY and SMNVEV (reference sequence). The CDR3 contains 11 residues. Unmatched junction bases numbered 9, after V lost 8 bases and J lost 12 bases. CDR3 bases: TGTGCCAGCCTTACAGGGGTGGTTAAGTACTTC. This translates into CASLTGVVKYF.